The clone carrying this T cell receptor (beta chain) has only one observation. The data were obtained in a study of T cells after somatic rescue of genetic block. The assay was immunoSEQ multiplex PCR, and TCRdb's table has in-frame clones only and misses some. Among 68,000 or so clones listed, under 95% were seen once. Trimming pared 0 bases from V and 3 bases from J, leaving 13 bases between. Germline V gene lookup returns CDR1 SGHNT and CDR2 YYREEE (reference sequence). This CDR3 is 17 amino acids long. The sequenced sample consisted of peripheral blood mononuclear cells (PBMCs). The V and J genes are TRBV5-4 and TRBJ1-6; D is perhaps TRBD1 (6 bases). The clonotype was recovered from a man in his forties or fifties. The CDR3 sequence is CASSLVGGPNYNSPLHF. The CDR3, as DNA: TGTGCCAGCAGCTTGGTTGGGGGCCCGAACTATAATTCACCCCTCCACTTT.